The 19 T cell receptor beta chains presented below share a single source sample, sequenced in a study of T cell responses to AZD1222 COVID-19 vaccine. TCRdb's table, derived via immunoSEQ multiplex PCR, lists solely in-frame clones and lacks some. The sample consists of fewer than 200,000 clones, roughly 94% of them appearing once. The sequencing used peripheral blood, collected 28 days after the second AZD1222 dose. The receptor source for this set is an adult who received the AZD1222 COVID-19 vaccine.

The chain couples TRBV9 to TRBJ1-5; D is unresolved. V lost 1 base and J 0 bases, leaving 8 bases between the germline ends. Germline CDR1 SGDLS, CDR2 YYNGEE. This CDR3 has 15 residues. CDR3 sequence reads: CASSVNGGSNQPQHF. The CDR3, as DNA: TGTGCCAGCAGCGTAAACGGAGGTAGCAATCAGCCCCAGCATTTT.

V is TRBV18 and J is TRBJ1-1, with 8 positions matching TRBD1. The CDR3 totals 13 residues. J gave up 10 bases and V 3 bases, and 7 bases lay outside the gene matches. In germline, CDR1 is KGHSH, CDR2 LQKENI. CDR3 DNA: TGTGCCAGCTCACCCGACCAGGGGGCCCTAGCTTTCTTT. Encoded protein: CASSPDQGALAFF.

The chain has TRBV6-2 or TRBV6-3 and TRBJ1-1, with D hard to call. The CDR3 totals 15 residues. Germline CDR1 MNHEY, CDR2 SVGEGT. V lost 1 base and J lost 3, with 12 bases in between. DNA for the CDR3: TGTGCCAGCAGTTACTTCGGGAGAAGGTACACTGAAGCTTTCTTT. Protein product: CASSYFGRRYTEAFF.

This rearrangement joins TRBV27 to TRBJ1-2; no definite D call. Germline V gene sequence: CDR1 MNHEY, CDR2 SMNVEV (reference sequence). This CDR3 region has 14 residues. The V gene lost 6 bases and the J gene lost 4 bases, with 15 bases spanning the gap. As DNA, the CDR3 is TGTGCCAGCAGGTTGGGAGGTCTCGGCTATGGCTACACCTTC. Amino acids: CASRLGGLGYGYTF.

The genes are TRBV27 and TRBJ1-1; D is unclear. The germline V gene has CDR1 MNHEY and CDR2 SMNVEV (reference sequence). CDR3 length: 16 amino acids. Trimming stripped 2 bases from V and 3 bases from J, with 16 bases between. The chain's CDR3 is CASSLGQLNGYTEAFF. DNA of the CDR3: TGTGCCAGCAGTTTAGGTCAGTTGAATGGGTACACTGAAGCTTTCTTT.

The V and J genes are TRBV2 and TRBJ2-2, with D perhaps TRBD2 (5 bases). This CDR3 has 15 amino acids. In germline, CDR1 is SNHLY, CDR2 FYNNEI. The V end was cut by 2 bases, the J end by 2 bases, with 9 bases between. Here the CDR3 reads CASSEKASNTGELFF. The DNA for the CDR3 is TGTGCCAGCAGTGAAAAGGCTAGCAACACCGGGGAGCTGTTTTTT. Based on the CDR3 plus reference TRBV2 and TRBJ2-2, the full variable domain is EPEVTQTPSHQVTQMGQEVILRCVPISNHLYFYWYRQILGQKVEFLVSFYNNEISEKSEIFDDQFSVERPDGSNFTLKIRSTKLEDSAMYFCASSEKASNTGELFFGEGSRLTVL.

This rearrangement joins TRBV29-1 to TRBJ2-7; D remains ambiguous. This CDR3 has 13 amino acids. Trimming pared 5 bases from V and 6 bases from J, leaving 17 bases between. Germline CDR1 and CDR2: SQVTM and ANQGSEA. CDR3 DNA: TGCAGCGTTAGAATGGATCTTCCCGGCGAGCAGTACTTC. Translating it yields CSVRMDLPGEQYF.

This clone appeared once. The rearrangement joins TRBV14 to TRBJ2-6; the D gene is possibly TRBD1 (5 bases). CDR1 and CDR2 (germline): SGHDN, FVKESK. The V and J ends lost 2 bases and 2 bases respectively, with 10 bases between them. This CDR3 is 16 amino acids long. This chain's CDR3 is CASSQQGLAGANVLTF. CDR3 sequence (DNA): TGTGCCAGCAGCCAACAGGGTCTCGCTGGGGCCAACGTCCTGACTTTC.

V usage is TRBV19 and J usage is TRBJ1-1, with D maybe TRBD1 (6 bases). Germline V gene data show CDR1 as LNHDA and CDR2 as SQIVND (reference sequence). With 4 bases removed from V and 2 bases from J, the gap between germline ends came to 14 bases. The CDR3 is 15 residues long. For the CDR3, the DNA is TGTGCCAGTAGTACCTACGGGACAACCAACACTGAAGCTTTCTTT. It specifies CASSTYGTTNTEAFF.

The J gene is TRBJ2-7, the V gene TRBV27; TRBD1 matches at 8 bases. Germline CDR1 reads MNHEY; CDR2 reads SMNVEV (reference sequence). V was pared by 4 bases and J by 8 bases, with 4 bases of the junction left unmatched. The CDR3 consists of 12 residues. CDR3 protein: CASSSRQGKQYF. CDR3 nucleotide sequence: TGTGCCAGCAGTTCCCGACAGGGGAAGCAGTACTTC.

This CDR3 reads CARTEGQGEWRAFF. The CDR3 DNA is TGTGCCCGGACTGAGGGACAGGGGGAATGGAGAGCTTTCTTT. The chain uses TRBV30 and TRBJ1-1; 11 bases match TRBD1. J gave up 10 bases and V 8 bases, and 15 bases lay outside the gene matches. CDR3 size: 14 residues. Germline V gives CDR1 GTSNPN, CDR2 SVGIG (reference sequence).

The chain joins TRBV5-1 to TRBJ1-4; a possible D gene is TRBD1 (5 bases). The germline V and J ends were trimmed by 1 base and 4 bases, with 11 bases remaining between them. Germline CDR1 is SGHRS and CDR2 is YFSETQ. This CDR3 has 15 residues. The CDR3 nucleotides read TGCGCCAGCAGCTTGATGGGACGGATTAATGAAAAACTGTTTTTT. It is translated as CASSLMGRINEKLFF.

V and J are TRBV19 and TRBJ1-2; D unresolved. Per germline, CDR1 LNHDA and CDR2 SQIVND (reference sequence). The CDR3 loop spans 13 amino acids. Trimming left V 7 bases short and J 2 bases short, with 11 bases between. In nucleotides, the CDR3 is TGTGCCAGTATGGTGGCAGCAAACTATGGCTACACCTTC. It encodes CASMVAANYGYTF.

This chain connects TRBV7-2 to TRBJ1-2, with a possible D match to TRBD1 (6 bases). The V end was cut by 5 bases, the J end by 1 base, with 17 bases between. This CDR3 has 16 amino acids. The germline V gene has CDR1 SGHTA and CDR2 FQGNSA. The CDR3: CASSHSGTLVNYGYTF. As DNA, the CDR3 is TGTGCCAGCAGCCACTCCGGGACACTCGTTAACTATGGCTACACCTTC.

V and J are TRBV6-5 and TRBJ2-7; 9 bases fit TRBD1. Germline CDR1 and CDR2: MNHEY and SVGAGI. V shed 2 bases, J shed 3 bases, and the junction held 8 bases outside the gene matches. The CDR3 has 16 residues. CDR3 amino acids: CASSYALGTGFYEQYF. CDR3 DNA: TGTGCCAGCAGTTACGCTCTCGGGACAGGGTTCTACGAGCAGTACTTC.

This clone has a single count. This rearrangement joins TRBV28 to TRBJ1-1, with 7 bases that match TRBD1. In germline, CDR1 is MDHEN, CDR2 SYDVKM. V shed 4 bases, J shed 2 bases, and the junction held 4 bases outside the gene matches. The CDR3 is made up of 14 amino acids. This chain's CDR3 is CASSYNRGNTEAFF. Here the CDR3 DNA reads TGTGCCAGCAGTTACAACAGGGGCAACACTGAAGCTTTCTTT.

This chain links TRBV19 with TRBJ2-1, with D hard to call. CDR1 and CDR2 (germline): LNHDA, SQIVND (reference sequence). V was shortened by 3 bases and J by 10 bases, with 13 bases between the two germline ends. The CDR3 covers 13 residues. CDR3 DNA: TGTGCCAGTAGTATCTATGTGGCACGGGAGCAGTTCTTC. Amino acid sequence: CASSIYVAREQFF.

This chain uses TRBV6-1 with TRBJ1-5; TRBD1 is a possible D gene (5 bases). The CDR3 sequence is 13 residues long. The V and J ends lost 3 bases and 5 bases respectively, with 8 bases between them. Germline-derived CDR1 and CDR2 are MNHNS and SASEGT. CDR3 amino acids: CASSEGPYQPQHF. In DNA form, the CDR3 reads TGTGCCAGCAGTGAGGGACCTTATCAGCCCCAGCATTTT.

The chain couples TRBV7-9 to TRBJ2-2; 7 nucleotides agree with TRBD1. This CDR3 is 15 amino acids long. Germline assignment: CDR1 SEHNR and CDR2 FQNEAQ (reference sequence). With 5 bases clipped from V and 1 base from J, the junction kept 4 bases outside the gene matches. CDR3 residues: CASSDTGENTGELFF. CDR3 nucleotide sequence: TGTGCCAGCAGCGATACAGGGGAGAACACCGGGGAGCTGTTTTTT.